The 19 T cell receptor beta chains in this list originate from one sample, sequenced in a study of blood T cell repertoires in COVID-19. TCRdb's copy holds only in-frame clones and misses some; the assay was immunoSEQ multiplex PCR. The sample yields 70,000 or so clones, roughly 89% seen once. Sequencing was done on a sample of peripheral blood. The receptors here all came from a woman between 45 and 60 years old with acute or convalescent COVID-19.

This rearrangement joins TRBV5-5 to TRBJ1-1; D uncertain. CDR1 and CDR2 (germline): SGHKS, YYEKEE (reference sequence). The ends were cut back, 3 bases at V and 2 bases at J, with 14 bases in the middle. CDR3 length: 15 amino acids. CDR3 sequence (DNA): TGTGCCAGCAGCTCTTCGACTTCCCTAAACACTGAAGCTTTCTTT. Protein product: CASSSSTSLNTEAFF.

The V and J genes are TRBV27 and TRBJ1-2; TRBD1 matches at 8 bases. This CDR3 region has 14 residues. V gave up 4 bases and J gave up 6 bases; unmatched junction bases: 7. Germline assignment: CDR1 MNHEY and CDR2 SMNVEV (reference sequence). The CDR3 bases are TGTGCCAGCAGTTATCAGGGGGCTAGGAATGGCTACACCTTC. Translation: CASSYQGARNGYTF.

The rearrangement uses TRBV6-5 and TRBJ1-1; D not resolved. The CDR3 is made up of 13 amino acids. Germline V gene lookup returns CDR1 MNHEY and CDR2 SVGAGI. Trimming took 6 bases from V and 2 from J, leaving 10 bases between them. CDR3 DNA sequence: TGTGCCAGCAGACTGGGCCGAAACACTGAAGCTTTCTTT. It encodes CASRLGRNTEAFF.

This chain links TRBV27 with TRBJ2-1; D might be TRBD2 (6 bases). In germline, CDR1 is MNHEY, CDR2 SMNVEV (reference sequence). The V and J ends lost 2 bases and 0 bases respectively, with 11 bases between them. The CDR3 contains 16 residues. Here the CDR3 DNA reads TGTGCCAGCAGTTTAGTCGCGGGGAGCTCCTACAATGAGCAGTTCTTC. This encodes CASSLVAGSSYNEQFF.

The sample holds a few counts of this clone. The chain joins TRBV5-1 to TRBJ2-7; 10 bases are shared with TRBD1. The junction had 8 bases not matched to a gene; V was cut back by 4 bases and J by 7 bases. The CDR3 consists of 14 residues. Looked up from germline, CDR1 is SGHRS and CDR2 is YFSETQ. The CDR3 protein is CASSTGTGDWEQYF. In DNA form, the CDR3 reads TGCGCCAGCAGCACCGGGACAGGGGATTGGGAGCAGTACTTC.

The J gene is TRBJ1-2, the V gene TRBV29-1; TRBD1 agrees at 9 bases. Germline V gives CDR1 SQVTM, CDR2 ANQGSEA. The CDR3 is 18 residues long. The ends lost 3 bases at V and 2 bases at J; junction bases unmatched: 16. The CDR3 loop is CSVDRISSTGGGNYGYTF. Here the CDR3 DNA reads TGCAGCGTTGATCGGATTAGTTCGACAGGGGGAGGAAACTATGGCTACACCTTC. Combining the CDR3 with reference TRBV29-1 and TRBJ1-2 gives the whole variable domain SAVISQKPSRDICQRGTSLTIQCQVDSQVTMMFWYRQQPGQSLTLIATANQGSEATYESGFVIDKFPISRPNLTFSTLTVSNMSPEDSSIYLCSVDRISSTGGGNYGYTFGSGTRLTVV.

The chain has TRBV7-3 and TRBJ2-7; 11 bases are shared with TRBD1. CDR3 length: 14 amino acids. Trimming took 5 bases from V and 5 from J; bases not matched to a gene: 5. Looked up from germline, CDR1 is SGHTA and CDR2 is FQGTGA. The CDR3 loop is CASSPGQGANEQYF. The CDR3 nucleotides are TGTGCCAGCAGCCCCGGACAGGGGGCCAACGAGCAGTACTTC.

This clone was recorded a few times. The rearrangement links TRBV19 to TRBJ1-5; tentatively, D is TRBD1 (5 bases). Trimming cost V 1 base and J 5 bases, with 9 bases left between them. The CDR3 sequence is 14 residues long. Germline CDR1 is LNHDA and CDR2 is SQIVND (reference sequence). In nucleotides, the CDR3 is TGTGCCAGTAGTATAGGACAGAGGTATCAGCCCCAGCATTTT. Its translation: CASSIGQRYQPQHF.

The chain employs TRBV3-1 (or the pseudogene TRBV3-2) and TRBJ2-7; 7 nucleotides match TRBD2. This CDR3 contains 13 residues. Germline CDR1 reads LGHDT; CDR2 reads YNNKEL (reference sequence). V lost 1 base, J lost 6 bases, and 3 bases stayed unmatched. Here the CDR3 DNA reads TGTGCCAGCAGCCAAGTGGGGGGGTCCGAGCAGTACTTC. Translating it yields CASSQVGGSEQYF.

CDR3 coding DNA: TGCGCCAGCAGCTCCACAGAAACAGGGGGAAAGTACTTC. Its translation: CASSSTETGGKYF. The rearrangement links TRBV5-1 to TRBJ2-7; 8 bases agree with TRBD1. The CDR3 is 13 amino acids. Germline V gene data show CDR1 as SGHRS and CDR2 as YFSETQ. The J segment lost 11 bases and the V segment lost 3 bases, leaving 10 bases of the junction unmatched.

This chain connects TRBV28 to TRBJ2-2, with D perhaps matching TRBD2 (7 bases). CDR1 MDHEN and CDR2 SYDVKM come from the germline V gene. Trimming left V 5 bases short and J 6 bases short, with 19 bases between. The CDR3 has 16 residues. CDR3 protein: CASSDPRGRAAGELFF. In DNA, the CDR3 is TGTGCCAGCAGTGACCCTAGGGGGAGGGCCGCCGGGGAGCTGTTTTTT.

The chain is built from TRBV5-6 and TRBJ1-4, with a weak D call TRBD1 (5 bases). V was cut by 1 base and J by 0 bases, with 7 bases left in between. The CDR3 consists of 15 residues. CDR1 is SGHDT, CDR2 YYEEEE, per germline. The CDR3 DNA is TGTGCCAGCAGCTTGAAGGGGACAACTAATGAAAAACTGTTTTTT. This codes for CASSLKGTTNEKLFF.

J is TRBJ1-3 and V is TRBV9; tentative D call: TRBD1 (5 bases). V lost 4 bases and J lost 0, with 11 bases in between. The CDR3 has 15 residues. CDR1 is SGDLS, CDR2 YYNGEE, per germline. In nucleotides, the CDR3 is TGTGCCAGCAGCCCGGGACTACCCTCTGGAAACACCATATATTTT. Protein sequence: CASSPGLPSGNTIYF.

This clone came up once. A read error is the likely source, as a far larger clone sits one nucleotide away. The V call is TRBV27, the J call TRBJ2-7; 7 nucleotides match TRBD1. The CDR3 is made up of 13 amino acids. Germline lookup yields CDR1 MNHEY and CDR2 SMNVEV (reference sequence). Losses at the gene ends were 6 bases for V and 2 bases for J; bases not matched to a gene: 4. The CDR3 loop reads CASSTGQPYEQYF. Written as DNA, the CDR3 is TGTGCCAGCAGCACGGGACAGCCCTACGAGCAGTACTTC.

The rearrangement joins TRBV7-8 to TRBJ2-7; 7 nucleotides line up with TRBD1. This CDR3 region has 14 residues. V dropped 5 bases and J dropped 5; count of bases not matched to a gene: 9. Germline V gene data show CDR1 as SGHVS and CDR2 as FQNEAQ. The CDR3 region is CASSPGQVIDEQYF. In DNA form, the CDR3 reads TGTGCCAGCAGCCCCGGACAGGTTATCGACGAGCAGTACTTC.

This chain connects TRBV12-3 or TRBV12-4 to TRBJ1-2; D unclear. CDR3 length equals 11 residues. V was shortened by 3 bases and J by 12 bases, with 11 bases between the two germline ends. The CDR3 spells CASSFGNRDTF. The CDR3 DNA reads as TGTGCCAGCAGTTTCGGGAATAGGGACACCTTC.

CDR3 nucleotide sequence: TGTGCCAGCAGCCGCATCACCGGAAAACTGTTTTTT. Translating gives CASSRITGKLFF. The chain joins TRBV14 to TRBJ1-4; no clear D gene. The V end was cut by 4 bases, the J end by 10 bases, with 10 bases between. Germline V gives CDR1 SGHDN, CDR2 FVKESK. This CDR3 comprises 12 residues.

The gene calls are TRBV3-1 (or the pseudogene TRBV3-2) and TRBJ2-7; perhaps TRBD2 as D (6 bases). Germline assignment: CDR1 LGHDT and CDR2 YNNKEL (reference sequence). V lost 3 bases and J 4 bases, leaving 16 bases between the germline ends. This CDR3 contains 15 residues. CDR3 region: CASSHWFPGRYEQYF. The DNA for the CDR3 is TGTGCCAGCAGCCACTGGTTTCCGGGGAGGTACGAGCAGTACTTC.

V and J are TRBV27 and TRBJ2-7, with TRBD1 matching over 9 bases. V was pared by 6 bases and J by 5 bases, with 11 bases of the junction left unmatched. The germline V gene encodes CDR1 MNHEY and CDR2 SMNVEV (reference sequence). The CDR3 loop spans 15 amino acids. CDR3 residues: CASSPRWDRAHEQYF. The CDR3 DNA reads as TGTGCCAGCAGCCCCCGGTGGGACAGGGCCCACGAGCAGTACTTC.